The sequence of this T cell receptor beta chain was determined in a study of T cell clonality in common variable immunodeficiency. Study-wide points: Common variable immunodeficiency TCR beta sequences reportedly had fewer deletions and N-nucleotide insertions. TCRbeta clonality was increased in CVID versus healthy controls.

The repertoire was sequenced with immunoSEQ multiplex PCR; TCRdb's copy has only in-frame clones and lacks some. The counts give some 52,000 clones, none of them seen only once; 3% to 4% is held by the top ten. By share of the sample, this clone is medium-sized (0.01 to 0.1%). No antigen is known for it. The CDR3 goes on 3 residues after the read ends, and that part is filled in from the germline J gene. Germline CDR1 reads SGHTA; CDR2 reads FQGNSA. There are 15 residues in the CDR3. V gave up 2 bases and J gave up 2 bases, with 10 bases separating them. The rearrangement uses TRBV7-2 and TRBJ1-3, with D perhaps TRBD1 (6 bases). Specimen: peripheral blood mononuclear cells. The sequence derives from a person aged 18 to 75 in good health. CDR3 residues: CASSLMGAPGNTIYF. CDR3 DNA (partial): TGTGCCAGCAGCTTAATGGGGGCGCCTGGAAACACC.